This entry lists 9 T cell receptor beta chains sequenced from one sample in a study of blood T cell repertoires in COVID-19. This table comes from immunoSEQ multiplex PCR, and its TCRdb copy is limited to in-frame clones, with some not included. In the table there are some 190,000 clones, roughly 88% of which are singletons. The sequencing input was peripheral blood. The receptors stem from a man older than 75 with COVID-19, enrolled during active disease.

The chain employs TRBV7-2 and TRBJ1-5; 10 bases fit TRBD1. The CDR3 has 17 residues. J gave up 4 bases and V 2 bases, and 8 bases lay outside the gene matches. Per germline, CDR1 SGHTA and CDR2 FQGNSA. The CDR3 loop is CASSLSGGTGVNQPQHF. Written as DNA, the CDR3 is TGTGCCAGCAGCTTATCCGGTGGGACAGGGGTAAATCAGCCCCAGCATTTT.

A few counts support this clone. This sequence joins TRBV9 and TRBJ1-1; 8 bases are a match to TRBD1. The CDR3 has 16 residues. Unmatched junction bases numbered 14, after V lost 5 bases and J lost 5 bases. CDR1 and CDR2 (germline): SGDLS, YYNGEE. The DNA of the CDR3 is TGTGCCAGCAGTACCGGACAGGGAGGGGCCCGGACTGAAGCTTTCTTT. This sequence encodes CASSTGQGGARTEAFF.

This rearrangement joins TRBV19 to TRBJ1-2, with TRBD1 matching 8 bases. CDR1 LNHDA and CDR2 SQIVND come from the germline V gene (reference sequence). This CDR3 region has 18 residues. V was pared by 6 bases and J by 2 bases, with 17 bases of the junction left unmatched. The CDR3 nucleotides read TGTGCCAGTAGCCTTCGCGGGACAGGTTATACAGGAAACTATGGCTACACCTTC. This encodes CASSLRGTGYTGNYGYTF.

The rearrangement joins TRBV18 to TRBJ1-1, with 8 bases aligning to TRBD1. The CDR3 is 13 amino acids. J was trimmed by 1 base and V by 8 bases; bases with no gene match: 3. Germline V gives CDR1 KGHSH, CDR2 LQKENI. CDR3 residues: CASQGQGNTEAFF. CDR3 sequence (DNA): TGTGCCAGCCAAGGACAGGGGAACACTGAAGCTTTCTTT.

The chain links TRBV5-1 to TRBJ2-1; D unclear. With 0 bases removed from V and 8 bases from J, the gap between germline ends came to 12 bases. CDR3 size: 14 residues. CDR1 is SGHRS and CDR2 is YFSETQ in the germline V gene. CDR3 loop: CASSLDLGEYEQFF. For the CDR3, the DNA is TGCGCCAGCAGCTTGGACCTAGGCGAATATGAGCAGTTCTTC. The full variable domain, with the rest looked up from reference TRBV5-1 and TRBJ2-1, is KAGVTQTPRYLIKTRGQQVTLSCSPISGHRSVSWYQQTPGQGLQFLFEYFSETQRNKGNFPGRFSGRQFSNSRSEMNVSTLELGDSALYLCASSLDLGEYEQFFGPGTRLTVL.

This clone was recorded only once. The chain employs TRBV5-8 and TRBJ2-7; D may be TRBD2 (7 bases). This CDR3 contains 12 residues. Germline V CDR1 and CDR2: SGHTS, YDEGEE. V lost 4 bases and J lost 3, with 8 bases in between. As DNA, the CDR3 is TGTGCCAGCAGCAGGGGGGGCTACGAGCAGTACTTC. Encoded protein: CASSRGGYEQYF. Drawing the rest from reference TRBV5-8 and TRBJ2-7, the complete variable domain is EAGVTQSPTHLIKTRGQQATLRCSPISGHTSVYWYQQALGLGLQFLLWYDEGEERNRGNFPPRFSGRQFPNYSSELNVNALELEDSALYLCASSRGGYEQYFGPGTRLTVT.

This rearrangement joins TRBV10-2 to TRBJ1-5; D is unclear. The V end was cut by 8 bases, the J end by 4 bases, with 9 bases between. The germline gives CDR1 WSHSY, CDR2 SAAADI. The CDR3 consists of 12 residues. The CDR3 here is CASGLRNQPQHF. The CDR3 DNA follows: TGCGCCAGCGGGCTAAGGAATCAGCCCCAGCATTTT.

This clone was counted a single time. This chain's CDR3 is CASSQEVGGYYGYTF. CDR3 DNA: TGCGCCAGCAGCCAGGAAGTAGGGGGCTACTATGGCTACACCTTC. The rearrangement joins TRBV5-1 to TRBJ1-2; TRBD1 aligns across 7 bases. The CDR3 consists of 15 residues. J was trimmed by 3 bases and V by 4 bases; bases with no gene match: 9. Germline loops: CDR1 SGHRS, CDR2 YFSETQ.

This chain connects TRBV7-2 to TRBJ2-5; D gene ambiguous. The ends were cut back, 2 bases at V and 1 base at J, with 5 bases in the middle. CDR1 is SGHTA and CDR2 is FQGNSA in the germline V gene. The CDR3 sequence is 13 residues long. This CDR3 is CASSLSGQETQYF. DNA for the CDR3: TGTGCCAGCAGCTTATCGGGCCAAGAGACCCAGTACTTC.